A single sample is the source of the 22 T cell receptor beta chains below, sequenced in a study of cytomegalovirus exposure and HLA in healthy donors. The PCR was carried out with 60 Vbeta primers and 13 Jbeta primers. Sequencing was performed with immunoSEQ multiplex PCR; in TCRdb, only in-frame clones are kept and a portion is missing. The table has about 130,000 clones, over 60% seen once. The specimen sequenced was PBMCs. Source of these receptors: a male donor in good health and CMV-seropositive.

V is TRBV18 and J is TRBJ1-3; unclear D gene. Germline V gene data show CDR1 as KGHSH and CDR2 as LQKENI. The length of the CDR3 is 12 residues. The V and J ends lost 6 bases and 4 bases respectively, with 7 bases between them. The CDR3 sequence is CASSLEGNTIYF. Written as DNA, the CDR3 is TGTGCCAGCTCCCTAGAAGGAAACACCATATATTTT.

This chain links TRBV11-3 with TRBJ2-1, with 7 nucleotides matching TRBD1. The CDR3 totals 13 residues. Germline CDR1 is SGHNT and CDR2 is YENEEA. V lost 5 bases and J lost 6; bases outside the gene matches: 4. The CDR3 nucleotides are TGTGCCAGCAGCGAGGACAGGACCAATGAGCAGTTCTTC. Translating it yields CASSEDRTNEQFF.

This clone came up a few times. One junction end disagrees with the germline gene, perhaps due to a read error. The J gene is TRBJ2-4, the V gene TRBV15; 12 bases are shared with TRBD2. Germline V CDR1 and CDR2: LNHNV, YYDKDF (reference sequence). The CDR3 is made up of 19 amino acids. CDR3 sequence reads: CATSRDLGLAGGRGNSQYF. In DNA form, the CDR3 reads TGTGCCACCAGCAGAGATTTAGGCCTAGCGGGGGGGCGAGGAAACAGTCAGTACTTC.

The J gene is TRBJ1-4, the V gene TRBV7-2; D is uncertain. This CDR3 spans 15 amino acids. Trimming took off 0 bases at V and 2 bases at J, with 7 bases between the two ends. Germline CDR1 is SGHTA and CDR2 is FQGNSA. The CDR3 reads CASSLARQTNEKLFF. In DNA form, the CDR3 reads TGTGCCAGCAGCTTAGCGCGGCAGACTAATGAAAAACTGTTTTTT.

The rearrangement links TRBV6-1 to TRBJ1-6, with D tentatively TRBD1 (6 bases). Germline V gives CDR1 MNHNS, CDR2 SASEGT. The CDR3 is made up of 13 amino acids. V was clipped by 7 bases and J by 10 bases, with 14 bases between them. The CDR3 DNA follows: TGTGCCAGCACTCTTGAGGGGGACTCACCCCTCCACTTT. As protein: CASTLEGDSPLHF.

This rearrangement joins TRBV28 to TRBJ1-5, with D perhaps matching TRBD1 (6 bases). The V end lost 8 bases, the J end lost 2 bases, and 10 bases lay between the germline ends. Looked up from germline, CDR1 is MDHEN and CDR2 is SYDVKM. The CDR3 spans 13 residues. CDR3 bases: TGTGCCAGCGAGAACAGGGGCAATCAGCCCCAGCATTTT. It codes for CASENRGNQPQHF.

The chain joins TRBV29-1 to TRBJ2-1; 8 nucleotides line up with TRBD1. The CDR3 has 13 residues. Unmatched junction bases numbered 6, after V lost 3 bases and J lost 8 bases. Germline loops: CDR1 SQVTM, CDR2 ANQGSEA. The CDR3 DNA sequence: TGCAGCGTTGACCAGGGGGCTAGCGATGAGCAGTTCTTC. It is translated as CSVDQGASDEQFF.

This clone was recorded a few times. The genes are TRBV7-9 and TRBJ1-3; unclear D gene. The V gene lost 4 bases and the J gene lost 4 bases, with 14 bases spanning the gap. This CDR3 contains 15 residues. Germline V CDR1 and CDR2: SEHNR, FQNEAQ (reference sequence). This CDR3 is CASSSRAAGGNTIYF. CDR3 in DNA: TGTGCCAGCAGCTCAAGGGCCGCGGGAGGAAACACCATATATTTT.

The chain combines TRBV28 with TRBJ2-5; 9 bases are shared with TRBD2. The germline V gene has CDR1 MDHEN and CDR2 SYDVKM. CDR3 length equals 12 residues. J lost 11 bases, V lost 5 bases, and 6 bases had no gene match. DNA for the CDR3: TGTGCCAGCAGTCCTTTAGCGGGGGAGCAGTACTTC. This gives the protein CASSPLAGEQYF. Supplemented by reference TRBV28 and TRBJ2-5, the full variable domain reads DVKVTQSSRYLVKRTGEKVFLECVQDMDHENMFWYRQDPGLGLRLIYFSYDVKMKEKGDIPEGYSVSREKKERFSLILESASTNQTSMYLCASSPLAGEQYFGPGTRLLVL.

The CDR3 DNA sequence: TGTGCCACCAGCAGAGGGGGGGGCAGAACTGAAGCTTTCTTT. Protein sequence: CATSRGGGRTEAFF. The chain uses TRBV15 and TRBJ1-1; TRBD1 is a possible D gene (6 bases). V shed 1 base and J shed 5 bases, with 11 bases lying between them. There are 14 residues in the CDR3. Per the germline V gene, CDR1 is LNHNV and CDR2 is YYDKDF (reference sequence).

In its sample, this clone was seen once. The genes are TRBV19 and TRBJ1-2; D perhaps matches TRBD1 (6 bases). V was shortened by 6 bases and J by 4 bases, with 12 bases between the two germline ends. CDR3 length: 13 amino acids. CDR1 LNHDA and CDR2 SQIVND come from the germline V gene (reference sequence). The CDR3 here is CASSRGTIYGYTF. The CDR3 region has the DNA TGTGCCAGTAGCCGTGGGACAATCTATGGCTACACCTTC.

The table lists this clone with a few counts. The rearrangement links TRBV2 to TRBJ2-7; perhaps TRBD1 as D (6 bases). Trimming took off 6 bases at V and 3 bases at J, with 12 bases between the two ends. The CDR3 totals 13 residues. Germline V gene sequence: CDR1 SNHLY, CDR2 FYNNEI. DNA of the CDR3: TGTGCCAGCAGCTGGACAGAGCGCTACGAGCAGTACTTC. This gives the protein CASSWTERYEQYF. Filled out from reference TRBV2 and TRBJ2-7, the complete variable domain reads EPEVTQTPSHQVTQMGQEVILRCVPISNHLYFYWYRQILGQKVEFLVSFYNNEISEKSEIFDDQFSVERPDGSNFTLKIRSTKLEDSAMYFCASSWTERYEQYFGPGTRLTVT.

About this clone: The germline gene is not matched at one end of the junction; a read error may be the cause. Other DNA sequences of this sample code for an identical CDR3. The genes are TRBV5-6 and TRBJ2-5; weak D call: TRBD1 (5 bases). The CDR3 spans 13 residues. The germline V gene encodes CDR1 SGHDT and CDR2 YYEEEE. As DNA, the CDR3 is TGCGCCAGCAGACCCAGGGATAGGGAGACCCAGTACTTC. This codes for CASRPRDRETQYF.

J is TRBJ2-1 and V is TRBV19, with 8 nucleotides matching TRBD1. The ends lost 4 bases at V and 4 bases at J; junction bases unmatched: 3. The CDR3 is made up of 14 amino acids. Germline-derived CDR1 and CDR2 are LNHDA and SQIVND (reference sequence). CDR3 coding DNA: TGTGCCAGTAGTACGGGACAGGAATACAATGAGCAGTTCTTC. Encoded protein: CASSTGQEYNEQFF.

V gene TRBV27 combines with J gene TRBJ2-1, with 7 bases identical to TRBD2. V shed 5 bases and J 3 bases; nucleotides not matched to a gene: 4. In germline, CDR1 is MNHEY, CDR2 SMNVEV (reference sequence). The CDR3 is 14 residues long. The CDR3 sequence: CASSRGGIYNEQFF. CDR3 DNA sequence: TGTGCCAGCAGTCGGGGAGGGATCTACAATGAGCAGTTCTTC.

This chain links TRBV9 with TRBJ2-3, with D maybe TRBD1 (5 bases). Germline-derived CDR1 and CDR2 are SGDLS and YYNGEE. CDR3 length: 19 amino acids. V lost 0 bases to trimming and J lost 0 bases, with 20 bases between them. The CDR3 reads CASSVALLRSGKSTDTQYF. As DNA, the CDR3 is TGTGCCAGCAGCGTAGCCTTACTTCGATCAGGGAAAAGCACAGATACGCAGTATTTT.

This sequence joins TRBV6-1 and TRBJ2-5, with 9 bases aligning to TRBD2. J was trimmed by 0 bases and V by 2 bases; bases with no gene match: 1. Germline assignment: CDR1 MNHNS and CDR2 SASEGT. The CDR3 is 15 amino acids. CDR3 region: CASSELAGNQETQYF. The CDR3, as DNA: TGTGCCAGCAGTGAACTAGCGGGGAACCAAGAGACCCAGTACTTC.

The chain's CDR3 is CASSDETGGEQYF. The CDR3 DNA reads TGTGCCAGCAGTGATGAGACGGGGGGCGAGCAGTACTTC. V usage is TRBV2 and J usage is TRBJ2-7, with TRBD2 matching 7 bases. The germline V gene encodes CDR1 SNHLY and CDR2 FYNNEI. This CDR3 spans 13 amino acids. Unmatched junction bases numbered 5, after V lost 3 bases and J lost 6 bases.

The genes are TRBV5-1 and TRBJ1-1, with 8 bases matching TRBD1. V shed 4 bases, J shed 12 bases, and the junction held 20 bases outside the gene matches. Germline V CDR1 and CDR2: SGHRS, YFSETQ. The CDR3 has 16 amino acids. CDR3 nucleotides: TGCGCCAGCAGCCCCGTCCAGCAGGGGGCCCACAAGGAAACTTTCTTT. Translated: CASSPVQQGAHKETFF.

CDR3 in DNA: TGCGCCAGCAGCTTGGGACAGGGGTTCGCAGATACGCAGTATTTT. Translating gives CASSLGQGFADTQYF. V and J are TRBV5-1 and TRBJ2-3, with TRBD1 matching over 8 bases. With 0 bases clipped from V and 4 bases from J, the junction kept 4 bases outside the gene matches. The CDR3 covers 15 residues. Per germline, CDR1 SGHRS and CDR2 YFSETQ. Variable domain in full (rest from reference TRBV5-1 and TRBJ2-3): KAGVTQTPRYLIKTRGQQVTLSCSPISGHRSVSWYQQTPGQGLQFLFEYFSETQRNKGNFPGRFSGRQFSNSRSEMNVSTLELGDSALYLCASSLGQGFADTQYFGPGTRLTVL.

The chain couples TRBV28 to TRBJ1-1; the match to TRBD1 covers 7 bases. The V gene end was trimmed by 5 bases and the J gene end by 5 bases; junction bases not matched to a gene: 5. This CDR3 is built from 13 residues. CDR1 is MDHEN, CDR2 SYDVKM, per germline. As DNA, the CDR3 is TGTGCCAGCAGTCTGGACAGGCGTACTGAAGCTTTCTTT. It codes for CASSLDRRTEAFF.

J is TRBJ1-6 and V is TRBV6-5; the match to TRBD1 covers 7 bases. Germline trimming cut 7 bases from V and 9 bases from J; bases unmatched to any gene: 9. Germline CDR1 is MNHEY and CDR2 is SVGAGI. The CDR3 spans 14 residues. CDR3 sequence: CASTRGSGGSPLHF. CDR3 sequence (DNA): TGTGCCAGCACCAGAGGCTCAGGGGGTTCACCCCTCCACTTT.